This T cell receptor beta chain originates from a study of vaccination effects on CD4 cells after COVID-19. Study results and limitations: There was marked clonal contraction among infection- and vaccine-induced clones late after vaccination.

As regards this clone: The antigen remains unidentified.

V lost 2 bases to trimming and J lost 6 bases, with 8 bases between them. The germline gives CDR1 KGHSH, CDR2 LQKENI. This CDR3 contains 12 residues. TCRdb keeps only in-frame clones here, not all; method: immunoSEQ multiplex PCR. This sample yields 20,000 to 30,000 clones, of which about 74% are seen a single time; roughly 3.4% belongs to the top ten. Antigen-specific CD4+ T cells were first expanded with viral peptide pools by the ViraFEST assay and only then sequenced. CD4+ T cells were isolated after 10 days of culture. Vaccinees lacked prior SARS-CoV-2 infection and tested negative for nucleocapsid antibodies. For each well, some 2 million PBMC were cultured with 9 to 10 IU/ml IL-2 and around 10 ug/ml peptides. Cultures got half-medium changes with IL-2 on days 3 and 7.

Sequences were derived from CD4+ T cells from PBMCs cultured with SARS-CoV-2 spike peptides, sampled before COVID-19 vaccination. This clonotype was sampled from a human donor who received a COVID-19 vaccine. The V and J genes are TRBV18 and TRBJ2-7; D may be TRBD2 (5 bases). The CDR3 DNA sequence: TGTGCCAGCTCACCAGAGGGCCGCGAGCAGTACTTC. Translating gives CASSPEGREQYF.